The sample holds many counts of the clone carrying this T cell receptor (beta chain). This specimen belongs to a study of T cells in Graves' hyperthyroidism and ophthalmopathy. Amplified TCR beta CDR3 regions derived from RNA transcripts. RT-PCR in the first round (using the HTBI primer set) targeted the TCR CDR3. MiXCR was run by TCRdb on the multiplex PCR reads, yielding one entry per CDR3 protein. The top ten clones hold approximately 10% of a sample with about 840,000 distinct CDR3 sequences, about 38% of them seen once. Germline loops: CDR1 SNHLY, CDR2 FYNNEI. Trimming took off 6 bases at V and 7 bases at J, with 13 bases between the two ends. This CDR3 spans 12 amino acids.

The source is a man younger than 30 with Graves' hyperthyroidism. The sample was blood. The chain joins TRBV2 to TRBJ2-7; D possibly matches TRBD1 or TRBD2 (5 bases each). CDR3 DNA: TGTGCCAGCAGCAGAGGGGCCTGGGAGCAGTACTTC. Protein: CASSRGAWEQYF.